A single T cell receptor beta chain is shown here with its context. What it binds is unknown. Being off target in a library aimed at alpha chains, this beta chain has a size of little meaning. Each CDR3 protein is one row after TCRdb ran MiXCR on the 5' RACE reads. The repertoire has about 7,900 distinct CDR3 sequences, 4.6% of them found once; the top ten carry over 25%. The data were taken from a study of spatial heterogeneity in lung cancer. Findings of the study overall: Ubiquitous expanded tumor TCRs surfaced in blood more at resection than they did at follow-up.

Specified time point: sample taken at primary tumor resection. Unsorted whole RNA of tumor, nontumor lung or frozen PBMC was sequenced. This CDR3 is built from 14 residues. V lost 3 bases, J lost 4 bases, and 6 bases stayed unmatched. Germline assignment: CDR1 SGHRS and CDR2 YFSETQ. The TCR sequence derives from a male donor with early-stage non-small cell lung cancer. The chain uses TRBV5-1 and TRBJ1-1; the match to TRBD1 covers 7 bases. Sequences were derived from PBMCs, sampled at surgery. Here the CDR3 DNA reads TGCGCCAGCAGCTCCTCAGGGGGGAGCACTGAAGCTTTCTTT. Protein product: CASSSSGGSTEAFF. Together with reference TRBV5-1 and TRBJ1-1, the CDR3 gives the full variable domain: KAGVTQTPRYLIKTRGQQVTLSCSPISGHRSVSWYQQTPGQGLQFLFEYFSETQRNKGNFPGRFSGRQFSNSRSEMNVSTLELGDSALYLCASSSSGGSTEAFFGQGTRLTVV.